This is a list of T cell receptor beta chains from one sample in a study of CD8 T cells in Susac syndrome. From the immunoSEQ multiplex PCR reads, TCRdb called clonotypes with MiXCR, one entry per CDR3 protein. The sample lists roughly 130,000 distinct CDR3 sequences, about 95% seen once, with around 0.12% in the top ten. Material: CD4+ T cells from PBMCs. The receptors were sampled from a human donor in good health. Each CDR3 is given without its conserved first and last residue. Fields, in order: V gene, D gene, CDR3 protein. The D gene is left open where the match is weak.

V gene: TRBV20-1; D gene: NA; CDR3 protein: SVSRLYEQY
V gene: TRBV6-1; D gene: NA; CDR3 protein: ASSRGPYNEQF
V gene: TRBV5-4; D gene: NA; CDR3 protein: ASSMSSPAVQY
V gene: TRBV3-1; D gene: NA; CDR3 protein: ASSQEGTQY
V gene: TRBV27; D gene: NA; CDR3 protein: ASSLIPPRGYT
V gene: TRBV20-1; D gene: NA; CDR3 protein: SAPGGGGNIQY
V gene: TRBV3-1; D gene: NA; CDR3 protein: ASSQAVSNQPQH
V gene: TRBV6-5; D gene: TRBD2; CDR3 protein: ASRRLASYEQY
V gene: TRBV7-2; D gene: NA; CDR3 protein: ASSLDRNNYGYT
V gene: TRBV28; D gene: NA; CDR3 protein: ASSLSQRRTDTQY
V gene: TRBV29-1; D gene: NA; CDR3 protein: SVGRPGTGELF
V gene: TRBV29-1; D gene: TRBD2; CDR3 protein: SVMTSGSVSYNEQF
V gene: TRBV12-3/TRBV12-4; D gene: NA; CDR3 protein: ASSLRELNEQF
V gene: TRBV5-6; D gene: NA; CDR3 protein: ASSLVGGSSYEQY
V gene: TRBV2; D gene: NA; CDR3 protein: ASIAGTASGQY
V gene: TRBV12-3/TRBV12-4; D gene: NA; CDR3 protein: ASMNSGPYNEQF
V gene: TRBV6-5; D gene: TRBD1; CDR3 protein: ASSSGQGRSGYT
V gene: TRBV27; D gene: NA; CDR3 protein: ASSLLGPARNEQY
V gene: TRBV15; D gene: NA; CDR3 protein: ATSREPGEGLNIQY
V gene: TRBV29-1; D gene: NA; CDR3 protein: SVEDDTGLETQY
V gene: TRBV4-1; D gene: NA; CDR3 protein: ASSLSRSRNSYEQY
V gene: TRBV5-1; D gene: NA; CDR3 protein: ASSSGNLNEKLF
V gene: TRBV6-1; D gene: NA; CDR3 protein: ASSAMPGLGNQPQH
V gene: TRBV7-9; D gene: NA; CDR3 protein: ASSLAGTLDEQF
V gene: TRBV29-1; D gene: NA; CDR3 protein: SVGTRTGELF
V gene: TRBV3-1; D gene: TRBD1; CDR3 protein: ASSQAGTAYEQY
V gene: TRBV7-9; D gene: TRBD2; CDR3 protein: ASRSGSWNTGELF
V gene: TRBV4-2; D gene: NA; CDR3 protein: ASSQDLVGGNNEQF
V gene: TRBV29-1; D gene: TRBD2; CDR3 protein: SVAAGATDTQY
V gene: TRBV15; D gene: NA; CDR3 protein: ATSTGPGYEQY
V gene: TRBV3-1; D gene: NA; CDR3 protein: ASSQGTGASSAF
V gene: TRBV9; D gene: TRBD2; CDR3 protein: ASSSRMTSGRETQY
V gene: TRBV3-1; D gene: NA; CDR3 protein: ASSQGPRATQAF
V gene: TRBV9; D gene: NA; CDR3 protein: ASSVRTGELF
V gene: TRBV30; D gene: NA; CDR3 protein: AWMSGSRRISPGEQY
V gene: TRBV6-1; D gene: NA; CDR3 protein: AIGPSSGANVLT
V gene: TRBV4-1; D gene: NA; CDR3 protein: ASSHPGIHEQY
V gene: TRBV6-5; D gene: NA; CDR3 protein: ASSYSRVGETQY
V gene: TRBV2; D gene: NA; CDR3 protein: ASSEVGGGTEAF
V gene: TRBV29-1; D gene: NA; CDR3 protein: SYRDPGEKLF
V gene: TRBV3-1; D gene: NA; CDR3 protein: ASSQPKETQY
V gene: TRBV16; D gene: NA; CDR3 protein: ASSPRGRSEKLF
V gene: TRBV29-1; D gene: NA; CDR3 protein: SVAHTEAF